One and the same sample provided the 3 T cell receptor beta chains below, sequenced in a study of T cells in tuberculosis. TCRdb's table, derived via immunoSEQ multiplex PCR, lists solely in-frame clones and lacks some. The table has tens of thousands of clones, over 75% seen once; the top ten hold more than 13%. Time point reported: new active TB diagnosis, blood taken before or within 7 days of starting treatment. Here the sequenced sample was PBMCs, taken at tuberculosis diagnosis. All receptors come from an adult with tuberculosis.

This rearrangement joins TRBV6-5 to TRBJ1-1; tentatively, D is TRBD1 (6 bases). V was clipped by 8 bases and J by 0 bases, with 10 bases between them. Germline CDR1 reads MNHEY; CDR2 reads SVGAGI. The CDR3 is made up of 13 amino acids. The CDR3 here is CASGGSLNTEAFF. As DNA, the CDR3 is TGTGCCAGCGGGGGCAGCTTGAACACTGAAGCTTTCTTT.

This chain links TRBV5-4 with TRBJ2-2; possibly TRBD1 for D (6 bases). V lost 6 bases to trimming and J lost 2 bases, with 8 bases between them. This CDR3 is built from 13 residues. The germline gives CDR1 SGHNT, CDR2 YYREEE (reference sequence). CDR3 sequence: CASTGDNTGELFF. The CDR3 coding sequence is TGTGCCAGCACAGGGGATAACACCGGGGAGCTGTTTTTT.

The gene calls are TRBV9 and TRBJ1-6; D gene unclear. The CDR3 is 14 residues long. The V gene's germline CDR1 is SGDLS and CDR2 YYNGEE. The V and J ends lost 0 bases and 10 bases respectively, with 11 bases between them. The chain's CDR3 is CASSVDGRESPLHF. DNA of the CDR3: TGTGCCAGCAGCGTAGACGGAAGGGAGTCACCCCTCCACTTT.